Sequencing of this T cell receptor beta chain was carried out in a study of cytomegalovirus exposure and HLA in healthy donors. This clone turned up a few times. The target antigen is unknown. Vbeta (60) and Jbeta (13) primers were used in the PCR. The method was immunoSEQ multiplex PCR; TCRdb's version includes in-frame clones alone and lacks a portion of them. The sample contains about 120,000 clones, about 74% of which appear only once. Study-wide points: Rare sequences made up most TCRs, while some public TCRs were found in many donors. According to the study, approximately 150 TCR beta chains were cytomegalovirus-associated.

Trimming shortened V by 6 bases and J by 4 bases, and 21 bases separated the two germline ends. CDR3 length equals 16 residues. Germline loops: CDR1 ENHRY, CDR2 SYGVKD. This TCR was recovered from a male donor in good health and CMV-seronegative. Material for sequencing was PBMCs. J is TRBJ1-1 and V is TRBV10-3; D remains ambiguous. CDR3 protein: CAIRAGAGRKGTEAFF. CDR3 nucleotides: TGTGCCATCAGAGCCGGAGCGGGGAGGAAGGGCACTGAAGCTTTCTTT.